Shown below are 5 T cell receptor beta chains from a single sample sequenced in a study of T-cell reconstitution after alpha-beta-depleted transplantation in children. Unique molecular identifiers were incorporated during preparation of the TCRbeta library. From the PCR reads, TCRdb called clonotypes with MiXCR, one entry per CDR3 protein. The sample has about 540,000 distinct CDR3 sequences, approximately 16% seen once. The specimen comprised PBMCs from the stem cell graft donor, sampled from the stem cell graft. The receptor source for this set is a human donor who donated a stem cell graft to a child with acute lymphoblastic leukemia.

This chain joins TRBV29-1 and TRBJ2-2; TRBD2 aligns across 12 bases. With V trimmed by 2 bases and J by 7 bases, 5 bases remained unmatched. CDR3 length equals 15 residues. Germline assignment: CDR1 SQVTM and CDR2 ANQGSEA. This CDR3 is CSVESSGRADGELFF. DNA of the CDR3: TGCAGCGTTGAATCTAGCGGGAGGGCGGACGGGGAGCTGTTTTTT.

The gene calls are TRBV7-9 and TRBJ2-7; D possibly corresponds to TRBD1 (6 bases). The CDR3 runs to 13 residues. The V end lost 4 bases, the J end lost 5 bases, and 12 bases lay between the germline ends. The germline CDR1 and CDR2 sequences are SEHNR and FQNEAQ (reference sequence). Here the CDR3 reads CASSSSQGHEQYF. DNA of the CDR3: TGTGCCAGCAGCTCGTCACAGGGCCACGAGCAGTACTTC.

There are a few counts of this clonotype. The chain links TRBV7-2 to TRBJ2-1; D remains ambiguous. Germline values: CDR1 SGHTA, CDR2 FQGNSA. The CDR3 consists of 14 residues. Deletions cut 0 bases from V and 5 bases from J, with 8 bases between. The CDR3 DNA reads TGTGCCAGCAGCTTAGCACGTTACAACAATGAGCAGTTCTTC. Amino acid sequence: CASSLARYNNEQFF.

This clonotype was seen only a few times. The genes are TRBV4-1 and TRBJ2-7; no reliable D call. Germline CDR1 MGHRA, CDR2 YSYEKL. The V and J ends lost 0 bases and 0 bases respectively, with 12 bases between them. This CDR3 has 16 amino acids. The DNA of the CDR3 is TGCGCCAGCAGCCAAGATCCACTGGGGAACTCCTACGAGCAGTACTTC. It yields the protein CASSQDPLGNSYEQYF.

This chain uses TRBV5-1 with TRBJ2-2, with a possible D match to TRBD1 (6 bases). The V and J ends lost 2 bases and 2 bases respectively, with 10 bases between them. The CDR3 is 15 amino acids. From germline, CDR1 is SGHRS and CDR2 YFSETQ. The DNA for the CDR3 is TGCGCCAGCAGCTTCCGCAGGGGAAACACCGGGGAGCTGTTTTTT. Its translation: CASSFRRGNTGELFF.